The T cell receptor beta chain under discussion was sequenced for a study of T cells in Graves' hyperthyroidism and ophthalmopathy. Study-level points and caveats: The majority of expanded thyroid clonotypes above 0.001 also appeared in blood. Ophthalmopathy was predicted by the model a median of 6.5 months ahead of onset.

There are many counts of this clonotype. What it recognizes is unknown. The CDR3 regions of TCR beta were amplified from RNA transcripts. The TCR CDR3 first-round RT-PCR relied on the HTBI primer set. A single record per CDR3 protein comes from TCRdb applying MiXCR to the multiplex PCR reads. Among approximately 560,000 distinct CDR3 sequences, more than 45% were seen once, and the ten largest hold about 8.2%. Germline-derived CDR1 and CDR2 are SQVTM and ANQGSEA. The ends were cut back, 1 base at V and 5 bases at J, with 5 bases in the middle. The CDR3 totals 11 residues. This sequence originates from a woman aged 18-29 years with Graves' hyperthyroidism. The chain carries TRBV29-1 and TRBJ1-1; D unclear. Sequencing was carried out using peripheral blood or thyroid tissue (not recorded which). Here the CDR3 reads CSVEVGTEAFF. CDR3 in DNA: TGCAGCGTTGAAGTGGGAACTGAAGCTTTCTTT.